This T cell receptor (beta chain) was documented in a study of T cells in Graves' hyperthyroidism and ophthalmopathy. The germline CDR1 and CDR2 sequences are LGHDT and YNNKEL (reference sequence). This CDR3 is built from 18 residues. Trimming took off 1 base at V and 6 bases at J, with 22 bases between the two ends. Amplified regions were TCR beta CDR3 sequences from RNA transcripts. With the HTBI primer set, the TCR CDR3 went through a first round of RT-PCR. TCRdb analysed the multiplex PCR reads with MiXCR anew, one entry per CDR3 protein. Among approximately 590,000 distinct CDR3 sequences, around 16% were seen once, and the ten largest hold roughly 6.6%. Regarding the study as a whole: In the analysis, a 13 V-J model separated ophthalmopathy from stable hyperthyroidism.

This clonotype was detected many times. Its antigen is as yet unknown. The sequenced material came from blood. This chain uses TRBV3-1 with TRBJ1-5; tentatively, D is TRBD1 (5 bases). This sequence was found in a woman aged 25 to 39 with Graves' hyperthyroidism. As DNA, the CDR3 is TGTGCCAGCAGCCAAGGAACCTCCGGGACGGTGTTTACTCAGCCCCAGCATTTT. Its protein is CASSQGTSGTVFTQPQHF.